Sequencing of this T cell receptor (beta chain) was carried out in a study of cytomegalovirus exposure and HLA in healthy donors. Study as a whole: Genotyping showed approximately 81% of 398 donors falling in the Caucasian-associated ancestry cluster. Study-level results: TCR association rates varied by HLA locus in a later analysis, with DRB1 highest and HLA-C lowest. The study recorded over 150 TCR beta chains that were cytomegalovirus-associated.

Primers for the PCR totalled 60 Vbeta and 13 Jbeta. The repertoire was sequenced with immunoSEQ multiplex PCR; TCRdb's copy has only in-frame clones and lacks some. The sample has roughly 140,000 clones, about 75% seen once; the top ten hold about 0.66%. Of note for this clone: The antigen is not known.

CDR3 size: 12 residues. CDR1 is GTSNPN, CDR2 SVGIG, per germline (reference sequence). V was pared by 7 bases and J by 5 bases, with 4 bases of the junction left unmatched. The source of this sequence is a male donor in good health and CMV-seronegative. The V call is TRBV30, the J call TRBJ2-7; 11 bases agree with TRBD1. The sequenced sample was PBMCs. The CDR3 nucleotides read TGTGCCTCGGTGGACAGGGGGCACGAGCAGTACTTC. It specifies CASVDRGHEQYF.